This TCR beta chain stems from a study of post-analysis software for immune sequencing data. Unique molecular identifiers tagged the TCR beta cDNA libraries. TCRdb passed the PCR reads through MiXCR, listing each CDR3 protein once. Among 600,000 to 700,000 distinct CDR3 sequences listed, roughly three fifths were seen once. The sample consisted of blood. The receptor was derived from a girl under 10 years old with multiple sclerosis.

CDR3 in amino acids: CSASRTGGTREQFF. In DNA, the CDR3 is TGCAGTGCTAGTAGGACAGGAGGGACGCGCGAGCAGTTCTTC. The chain is built from TRBV20-1 and TRBJ2-1; maybe TRBD1 (7 bases). With 3 bases removed from V and 10 bases from J, the gap between germline ends came to 19 bases. Per the germline V gene, CDR1 is DFQATT and CDR2 is SNEGSKA (reference sequence). The CDR3 sequence is 14 residues long.